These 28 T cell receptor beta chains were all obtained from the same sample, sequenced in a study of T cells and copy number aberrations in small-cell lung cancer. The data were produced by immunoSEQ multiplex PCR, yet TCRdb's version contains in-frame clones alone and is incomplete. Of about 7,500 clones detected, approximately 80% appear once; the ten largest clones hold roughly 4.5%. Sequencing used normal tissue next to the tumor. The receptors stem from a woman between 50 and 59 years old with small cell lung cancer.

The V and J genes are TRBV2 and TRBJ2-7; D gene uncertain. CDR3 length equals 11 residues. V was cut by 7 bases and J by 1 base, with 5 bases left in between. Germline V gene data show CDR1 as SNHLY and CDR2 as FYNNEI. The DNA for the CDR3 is TGTGCCAGCACTGCATCCTACGAGCAGTACTTC. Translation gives CASTASYEQYF.

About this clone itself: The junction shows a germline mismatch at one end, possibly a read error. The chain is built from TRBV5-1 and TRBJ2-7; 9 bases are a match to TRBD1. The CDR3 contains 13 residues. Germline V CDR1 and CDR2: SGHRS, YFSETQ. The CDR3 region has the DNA TGCGCCAGCAGCCCAAGTCTGACAGGGGGTAGGTCCTTC. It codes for CASSPSLTGGRSF.

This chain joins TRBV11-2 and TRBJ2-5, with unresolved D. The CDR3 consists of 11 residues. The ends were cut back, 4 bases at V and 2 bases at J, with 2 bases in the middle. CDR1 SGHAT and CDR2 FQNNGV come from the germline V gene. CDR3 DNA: TGTGCCAGCAGCTCTCAAGAGACCCAGTACTTC. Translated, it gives CASSSQETQYF.

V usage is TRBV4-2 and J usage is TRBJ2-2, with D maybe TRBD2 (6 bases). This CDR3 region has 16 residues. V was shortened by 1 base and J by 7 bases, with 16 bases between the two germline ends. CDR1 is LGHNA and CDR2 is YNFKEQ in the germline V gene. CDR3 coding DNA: TGTGCCAGCAGCCAAGCGGGAGAGTCAAGGATCGGGGAGCTGTTTTTT. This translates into CASSQAGESRIGELFF.

Here the CDR3 reads CASSLGVGTGYGYTF. The CDR3 bases are TGTGCCAGCAGCTTAGGAGTGGGGACAGGCTATGGCTACACCTTC. The chain combines TRBV7-9 with TRBJ1-2, with TRBD1 matching 8 bases. V shed 1 base and J 4 bases; nucleotides not matched to a gene: 5. Germline loops: CDR1 SEHNR, CDR2 FQNEAQ (reference sequence). The CDR3 consists of 15 residues.

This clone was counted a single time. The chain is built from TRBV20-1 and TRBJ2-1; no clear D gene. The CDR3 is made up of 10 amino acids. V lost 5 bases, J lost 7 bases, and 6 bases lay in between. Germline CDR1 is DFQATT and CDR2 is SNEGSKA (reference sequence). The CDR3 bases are TGCAGTGCTTGGGTGAATGAGCAGTTCTTC. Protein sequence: CSAWVNEQFF.

In nucleotides, the CDR3 is TGTGCCAGCAGTGACACCCGGGGGGGCTACGAGCAGTACTTC. This codes for CASSDTRGGYEQYF. The chain couples TRBV6-1 to TRBJ2-7, with 8 bases identical to TRBD2. Germline values: CDR1 MNHNS, CDR2 SASEGT. The CDR3 runs 14 residues. Unmatched junction bases numbered 4, after V lost 3 bases and J lost 3 bases.

The DNA for the CDR3 is TGTGCCTGGAGTGTGTTTTGGGAGCAAAACACTGAAGCTTTCTTT. It specifies CAWSVFWEQNTEAFF. The chain recombines TRBV30 with TRBJ1-1, with D hard to call. V lost 0 bases and J 2 bases, leaving 13 bases between the germline ends. This CDR3 contains 15 residues. Germline CDR1 reads GTSNPN; CDR2 reads SVGIG (reference sequence).

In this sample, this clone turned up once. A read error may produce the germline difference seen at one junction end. CDR3 DNA sequence: TGTGCTAGCAGCTTACAGGGCAGTACCACCGGGGAGCTGTTTTTT. It yields the protein CASSLQGSTTGELFF. The rearrangement links TRBV7-7 to TRBJ2-2; perhaps TRBD1 as D (6 bases). Germline CDR1 SSHAT, CDR2 FNYEAQ (reference sequence). CDR3 length: 15 residues.

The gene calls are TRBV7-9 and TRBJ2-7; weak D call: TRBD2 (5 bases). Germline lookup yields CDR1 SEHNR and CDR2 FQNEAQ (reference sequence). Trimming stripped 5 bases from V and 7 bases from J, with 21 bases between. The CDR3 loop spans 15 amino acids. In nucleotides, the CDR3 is TGTGCCAGCAGCCAGCTCTCGGAGGCCGTCCCTGAGCAGTACTTC. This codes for CASSQLSEAVPEQYF.

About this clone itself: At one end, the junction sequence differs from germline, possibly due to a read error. CDR3 loop: CANSLMMNTEAFF. The CDR3 DNA sequence: TGCGCCAACAGCTTGATGATGAACACTGAAGCTTTCTTT. V is TRBV5-1 and J is TRBJ1-1; D gene uncertain. There are 13 residues in the CDR3. Germline V gives CDR1 SGHRS, CDR2 YFSETQ.

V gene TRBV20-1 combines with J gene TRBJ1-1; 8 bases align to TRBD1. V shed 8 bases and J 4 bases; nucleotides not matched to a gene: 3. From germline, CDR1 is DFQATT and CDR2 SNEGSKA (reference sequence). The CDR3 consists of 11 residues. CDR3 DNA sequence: TGCAGTACCGACAGGGGCACTGAAGCTTTCTTT. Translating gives CSTDRGTEAFF.

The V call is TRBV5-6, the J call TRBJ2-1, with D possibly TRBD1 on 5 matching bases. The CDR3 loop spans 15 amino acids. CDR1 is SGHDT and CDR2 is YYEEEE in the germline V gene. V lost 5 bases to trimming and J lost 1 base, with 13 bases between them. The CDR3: CASRPTGRSYNEQFF. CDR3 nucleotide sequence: TGTGCCAGCAGGCCCACAGGTCGGTCCTACAATGAGCAGTTCTTC.

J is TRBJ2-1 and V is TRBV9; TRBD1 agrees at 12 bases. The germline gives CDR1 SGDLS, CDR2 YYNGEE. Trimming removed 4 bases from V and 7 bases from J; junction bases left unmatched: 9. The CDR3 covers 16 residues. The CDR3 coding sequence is TGTGCCAGCAGCCCTCGGGACAGGGGGCTTAGAAATGAGCAGTTCTTC. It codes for CASSPRDRGLRNEQFF.

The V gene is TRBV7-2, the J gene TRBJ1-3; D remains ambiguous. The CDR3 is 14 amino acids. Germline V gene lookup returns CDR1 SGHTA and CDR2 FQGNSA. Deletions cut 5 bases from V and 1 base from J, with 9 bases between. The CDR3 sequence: CASSPFVSGNTIYF. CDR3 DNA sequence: TGTGCCAGCAGCCCGTTCGTGTCTGGAAACACCATATATTTT.

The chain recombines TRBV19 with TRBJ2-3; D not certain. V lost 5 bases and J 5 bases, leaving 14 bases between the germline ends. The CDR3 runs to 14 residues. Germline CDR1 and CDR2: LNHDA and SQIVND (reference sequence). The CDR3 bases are TGTGCCAGTAGTGCGTCGGCCTCGAGAGATACGCAGTATTTT. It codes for CASSASASRDTQYF.

CDR3 sequence: CASSEVAGNTIYF. The CDR3 DNA reads as TGCGCCAGCAGTGAGGTGGCTGGAAACACCATATATTTT. The V and J genes are TRBV10-2 and TRBJ1-3; unclear D gene. Germline CDR1 reads WSHSY; CDR2 reads SAAADI. With 2 bases removed from V and 2 bases from J, the gap between germline ends came to 4 bases. This CDR3 region has 13 residues.

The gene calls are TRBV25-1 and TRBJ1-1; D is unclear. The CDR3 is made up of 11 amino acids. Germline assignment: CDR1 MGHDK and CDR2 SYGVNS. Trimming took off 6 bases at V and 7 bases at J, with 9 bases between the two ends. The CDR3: CASREDGEAFF. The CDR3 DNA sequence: TGTGCCAGCAGAGAGGACGGTGAAGCTTTCTTT.

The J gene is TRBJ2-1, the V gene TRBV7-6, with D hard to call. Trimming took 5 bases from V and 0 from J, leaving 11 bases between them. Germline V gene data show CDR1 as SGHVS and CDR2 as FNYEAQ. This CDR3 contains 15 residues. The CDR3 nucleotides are TGTGCCAGCAGCCCAGACTCGACCTCCTACAATGAGCAGTTCTTC. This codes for CASSPDSTSYNEQFF.

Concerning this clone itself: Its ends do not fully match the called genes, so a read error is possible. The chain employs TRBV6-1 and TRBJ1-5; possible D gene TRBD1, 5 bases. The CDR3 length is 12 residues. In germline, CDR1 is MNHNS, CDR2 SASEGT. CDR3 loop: CASSEYRDVRYF. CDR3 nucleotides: TGTGCCAGCAGTGAATACCGGGACGTTAGGTATTTT.

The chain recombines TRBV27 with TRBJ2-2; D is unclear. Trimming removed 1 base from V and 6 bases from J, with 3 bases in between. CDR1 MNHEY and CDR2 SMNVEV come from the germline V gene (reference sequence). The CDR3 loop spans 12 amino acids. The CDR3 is CASSLFAGELFF. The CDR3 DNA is TGTGCCAGCAGTTTATTCGCCGGGGAGCTGTTTTTT.

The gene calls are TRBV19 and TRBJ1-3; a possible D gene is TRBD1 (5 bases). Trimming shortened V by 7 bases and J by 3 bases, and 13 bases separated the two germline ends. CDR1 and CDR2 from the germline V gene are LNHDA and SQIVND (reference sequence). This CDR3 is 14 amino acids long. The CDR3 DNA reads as TGTGCCAGTATCGGGGCCCTGATTGGAAACACCATATATTTT. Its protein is CASIGALIGNTIYF.

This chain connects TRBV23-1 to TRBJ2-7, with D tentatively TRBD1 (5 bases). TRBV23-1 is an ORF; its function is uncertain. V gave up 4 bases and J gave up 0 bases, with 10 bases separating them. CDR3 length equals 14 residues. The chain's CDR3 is CASSLRQGSYEQYF. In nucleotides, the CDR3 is TGCGCCAGCAGTCTTCGGCAGGGCTCCTACGAGCAGTACTTC.

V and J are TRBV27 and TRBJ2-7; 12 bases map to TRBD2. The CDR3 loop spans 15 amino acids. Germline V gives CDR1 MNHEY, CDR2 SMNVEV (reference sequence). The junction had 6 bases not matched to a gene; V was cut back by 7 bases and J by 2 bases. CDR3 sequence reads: CASNPASGRAYEQYF. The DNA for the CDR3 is TGTGCCAGCAACCCGGCTAGCGGGAGGGCCTACGAGCAGTACTTC.

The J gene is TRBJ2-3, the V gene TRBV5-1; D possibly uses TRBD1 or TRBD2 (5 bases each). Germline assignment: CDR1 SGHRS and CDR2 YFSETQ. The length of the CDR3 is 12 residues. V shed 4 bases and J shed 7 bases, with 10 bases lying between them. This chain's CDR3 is CASSRMGHTQYF. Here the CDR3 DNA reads TGCGCCAGCAGCCGTATGGGACATACGCAGTATTTT.

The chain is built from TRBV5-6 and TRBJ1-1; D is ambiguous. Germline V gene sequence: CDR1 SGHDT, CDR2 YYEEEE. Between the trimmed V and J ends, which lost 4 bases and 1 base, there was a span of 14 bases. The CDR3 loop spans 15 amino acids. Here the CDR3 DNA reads TGTGCCAGCAGCCCCATCGGAGTGTGGAACACTGAAGCTTTCTTT. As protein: CASSPIGVWNTEAFF.

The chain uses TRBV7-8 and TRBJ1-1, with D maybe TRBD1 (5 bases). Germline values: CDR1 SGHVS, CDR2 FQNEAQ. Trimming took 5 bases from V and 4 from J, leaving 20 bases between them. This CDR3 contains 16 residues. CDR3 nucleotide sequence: TGTGCCAGCAGCGCCAACAGGCCTCCCCTTCCCACTGAAGCTTTCTTT. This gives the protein CASSANRPPLPTEAFF.

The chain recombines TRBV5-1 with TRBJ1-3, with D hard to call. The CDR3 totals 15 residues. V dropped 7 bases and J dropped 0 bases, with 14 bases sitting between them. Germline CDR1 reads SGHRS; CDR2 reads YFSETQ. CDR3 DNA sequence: TGCGCCAGCGGGGATGGGGTCCACTCTGGAAACACCATATATTTT. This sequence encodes CASGDGVHSGNTIYF.